This record covers a single TCR beta chain. This table comes from immunoSEQ multiplex PCR, and its TCRdb copy is limited to in-frame clones, with some not included. The sample consists of approximately 2,000,000 clones, around 93% of them appearing once. This sample is drawn from a study of shared clonotypes between healthy human individuals. Germline lookup yields CDR1 KGHSH and CDR2 LQKENI. The CDR3 has 14 amino acids. J gave up 7 bases and V 3 bases, and 6 bases lay outside the gene matches. Naive CD8 cells comprised CD45RO-negative, CCR7-positively selected cells, excluding terminally differentiated effector memory CD45RA+ cells.

This clonotype was sampled from a man younger than 35 in good health. Some clones in this sample may be carry-over from other donors' samples. The J gene is TRBJ2-4, the V gene TRBV18, with 7 bases identical to TRBD1. Sequencing used naive CD8+ T cells from PBMCs. The chain's CDR3 is CASSPDRVGNIQYF. Here the CDR3 DNA reads TGTGCCAGCTCACCTGACAGGGTGGGGAACATTCAGTACTTC.